Included here is one T cell receptor beta chain sequence, with context. Clones were sequenced by immunoSEQ multiplex PCR, and TCRdb holds only the in-frame ones, with some missing. The sample includes about 410,000 clones, about nine tenths of them seen just once. The record originates from a study of blood T cell repertoires in COVID-19. Study overall: There were acute and convalescent COVID-19 samples, and they came from the United States, Italy and Spain.

Germline V gene data show CDR1 as KGHSH and CDR2 as LQKENI. The V segment lost 6 bases and the J segment 2 bases; nucleotides outside the gene matches: 15. This CDR3 has 17 residues. This clonotype was obtained from a woman aged 40 to 50 with COVID-19, enrolled during active disease. This chain links TRBV18 with TRBJ2-5; 7 bases agree with TRBD1. Sequenced: peripheral blood. CDR3 sequence reads: CASSNLAWTGKQETQYF. The CDR3, as DNA: TGTGCCAGCTCTAACTTAGCCTGGACAGGCAAGCAAGAGACCCAGTACTTC.